These 16 T cell receptor beta chains were sequenced from one sample in a study of vaccination effects on CD4 cells after COVID-19. Libraries were prepared by immunoSEQ multiplex PCR; TCRdb keeps only in-frame clonotypes and omits some of them. The table has approximately 12,000 clones, approximately 71% seen once. Sequencing was preceded by expansion of antigen-specific CD4+ T cells with viral peptide pools in the ViraFEST assay. Researchers isolated CD4+ T cells once approximately ten days of culture had elapsed. The cohort was immunized with two doses of either the BNT162b2 or mRNA-1273 vaccine. Which antigens these TCRs recognize remains unknown. Sample: CD4+ T cells from PBMCs cultured with SARS-CoV-2 spike peptides, taken after COVID-19 vaccination. These receptors were taken from a human donor who received a COVID-19 vaccine.

J is TRBJ2-3 and V is TRBV6-4; the D is unclear. Between the trimmed V and J ends, which lost 2 bases and 0 bases, there was a span of 6 bases. This CDR3 has 14 amino acids. Germline V gives CDR1 MRHNA, CDR2 SNTAGT. Here the CDR3 reads CASSDKGSTDTQYF. The CDR3 DNA reads TGTGCCAGCAGTGACAAAGGCAGCACAGATACGCAGTATTTT.

V is TRBV6-2 or TRBV6-3 and J is TRBJ2-7; 9 nucleotides match TRBD1. Trimming took 0 bases from V and 6 from J; bases not matched to a gene: 0. This CDR3 has 13 amino acids. Germline CDR1 and CDR2: MNHEY and SVGEGT. CDR3 protein: CASSYSDRGEQYF. In DNA, the CDR3 is TGTGCCAGCAGTTACTCGGACAGGGGCGAGCAGTACTTC.

This clone was observed a handful of times. The rearrangement uses TRBV6-5 and TRBJ1-2, with 7 bases fitting TRBD1. The germline V gene has CDR1 MNHEY and CDR2 SVGAGI. Losses at the gene ends were 2 bases for V and 8 bases for J; bases not matched to a gene: 14. This CDR3 comprises 16 residues. The CDR3 spells CASSYGGNEGAQGYTF. DNA of the CDR3: TGTGCCAGCAGTTACGGGGGGAATGAGGGGGCGCAAGGCTACACCTTC.

The CDR3 DNA follows: TGCGCCAGCAGGTATGCTACTAGCGGAAGCACAGATACGCAGTATTTT. Translation: CASRYATSGSTDTQYF. The chain uses TRBV4-1 and TRBJ2-3, with 8 positions matching TRBD2. Trimming at V came to 6 bases and at J to 0 bases, leaving 8 bases not matched to a gene. Germline-derived CDR1 and CDR2 are MGHRA and YSYEKL. The CDR3 extends over 16 amino acids.

V is TRBV30 and J is TRBJ1-2; D is uncertain. The CDR3 runs 12 residues. The germline CDR1 and CDR2 sequences are GTSNPN and SVGIG (reference sequence). Trimming removed 1 base at V and 6 bases at J, with 9 bases between. The CDR3 is CAWSDRTHGYTF. For the CDR3, the DNA is TGTGCCTGGAGTGATAGGACTCATGGCTACACCTTC.

In the case of this clone: Mismatch with germline at one junction end may stem from a read error. The chain recombines TRBV7-7 with TRBJ2-2; weak D call: TRBD2 (6 bases). Germline assignment: CDR1 SSHAT and CDR2 FNYEAQ (reference sequence). The CDR3 length is 16 residues. CDR3 nucleotides: TGTGCTAGCAGCTTAGGAGGGACTCTCGGGGGCGGGGAGCTGTTTTTT. This translates into CASSLGGTLGGGELFF.

Only one count was recorded for this clone. The chain is built from TRBV30 and TRBJ2-4; D is possibly TRBD2 (5 bases). The ends were cut back, 0 bases at V and 4 bases at J, with 16 bases in the middle. This CDR3 contains 16 residues. CDR1 is GTSNPN, CDR2 SVGIG, per germline (reference sequence). The DNA of the CDR3 is TGTGCCTGGAGTGTAGAGCGGACGGTGGGTAAAAACATTCAGTACTTC. Protein sequence: CAWSVERTVGKNIQYF.

The rearrangement uses TRBV28 and TRBJ2-2; D call uncertain. Trimming shortened V by 3 bases and J by 0 bases, and 8 bases separated the two germline ends. The CDR3 spans 15 residues. Germline V gives CDR1 MDHEN, CDR2 SYDVKM. The CDR3 reads CASSFGGTNTGELFF. The CDR3 nucleotides read TGTGCCAGCAGTTTCGGCGGCACGAACACCGGGGAGCTGTTTTTT.

The chain employs TRBV18 and TRBJ1-1; no firm D call. The germline V gene has CDR1 KGHSH and CDR2 LQKENI. This CDR3 spans 13 amino acids. Trimming pared 2 bases from V and 7 bases from J, leaving 11 bases between. The CDR3 nucleotides are TGTGCCAGCTCACCAGGGAGCGGTTTTGAAGCTTTCTTT. Its protein product is CASSPGSGFEAFF.

This chain joins TRBV5-4 and TRBJ1-4; D perhaps matches TRBD1 (5 bases). The CDR3 is made up of 15 amino acids. V lost 0 bases, J lost 2 bases, and 8 bases lay in between. Germline values: CDR1 SGHNT, CDR2 YYREEE (reference sequence). The CDR3 bases are TGTGCCAGCAGCTTGGAGCAGGGCACTAATGAAAAACTGTTTTTT. Translated, it gives CASSLEQGTNEKLFF.

This clone turned up a few times. This sequence joins TRBV6-1 and TRBJ2-7, with TRBD2 matching over 7 bases. CDR3 length equals 13 residues. The trim removed 1 base at V and 9 bases at J, leaving 6 bases unmatched. CDR1 and CDR2 from the germline V gene are MNHNS and SASEGT. The CDR3 here is CASSEGGGYGQYF. The CDR3 bases are TGTGCCAGCAGTGAAGGGGGAGGGTATGGGCAGTACTTC.

V gene TRBV29-1 combines with J gene TRBJ1-1; D may be TRBD1 (5 bases). This CDR3 region has 10 residues. CDR1 is SQVTM, CDR2 ANQGSEA, per germline. Trimming removed 7 bases from V and 11 bases from J, with 14 bases in between. This CDR3 is CSAVGGWAFF. In DNA, the CDR3 is TGCAGCGCGGTGGGGGGGTGGGCTTTCTTT.

This chain joins TRBV9 and TRBJ1-5, with 10 bases fitting TRBD1. The CDR3 extends over 15 amino acids. The J segment lost 7 bases and the V segment lost 0 bases, leaving 4 bases of the junction unmatched. Germline CDR1 and CDR2: SGDLS and YYNGEE. The CDR3 DNA reads TGTGCCAGCAGCGTAGAAGGGACAGGGGTACAGCCCCAGCATTTT. Translation: CASSVEGTGVQPQHF.

The gene calls are TRBV27 and TRBJ2-7, with TRBD2 identical over 8 bases. CDR3 length: 14 residues. Germline V gene lookup returns CDR1 MNHEY and CDR2 SMNVEV (reference sequence). The J segment lost 9 bases and the V segment lost 8 bases, leaving 15 bases of the junction unmatched. CDR3 DNA: TGTGCCAGCGGATGGGACCGGGGGGGGCAGGGGCAGTACTTC. Translated, it gives CASGWDRGGQGQYF.

J is TRBJ2-1 and V is TRBV20-1; no clear D. V was pared by 4 bases and J by 12 bases, with 13 bases between. From germline, CDR1 is DFQATT and CDR2 SNEGSKA (reference sequence). CDR3 length equals 11 residues. The CDR3 DNA reads as TGCAGTGCTAAGGTGGGGTACGGGCAGTTCTTC. This codes for CSAKVGYGQFF.

The chain recombines TRBV5-1 with TRBJ2-1; D is ambiguous. Germline CDR1 SGHRS, CDR2 YFSETQ. Trimming removed 1 base from V and 5 bases from J, with 10 bases in between. The CDR3 loop spans 14 amino acids. The CDR3, as DNA: TGCGCCAGCAGCTTGCCACACATAGACAATGAGCAGTTCTTC. Its protein product is CASSLPHIDNEQFF. Complete variable domain (other parts from reference TRBV5-1 and TRBJ2-1): KAGVTQTPRYLIKTRGQQVTLSCSPISGHRSVSWYQQTPGQGLQFLFEYFSETQRNKGNFPGRFSGRQFSNSRSEMNVSTLELGDSALYLCASSLPHIDNEQFFGPGTRLTVL.